This TCR beta chain was observed in a study of shared clonotypes between healthy human individuals. A note on this clone: Its antigen is currently unknown.

Study conclusions and caveats: The authors sampled blood alone, and tissue repertoires likely differ. Non-shared clonotypes were found to have lower generation probabilities than the clonotypes that were shared by all four of the sorted-subset donors.

Sequenced by immunoSEQ multiplex PCR; TCRdb stores in-frame clones only, minus some. The sample comprises about 800,000 clones, 96% of which are singletons, and approximately 0.2% rests with the top ten. Selected positively for CCR7 and CD45RO-negative, naive CD8 cells excluded terminally differentiated effector memory CD45RA+ cells. The sample was naive CD8+ T cells sorted from blood. The TCR was taken from a man younger than 40 in good health.

CDR3 coding DNA: TGTGCCAGCAGCGTAGCCGCGGGAGTTATAGATACGCAGTATTTT. This codes for CASSVAAGVIDTQYF. V and J are TRBV9 and TRBJ2-3, with 7 bases that match TRBD2. V shed 0 bases and J 5 bases; nucleotides not matched to a gene: 6. CDR1 is SGDLS, CDR2 YYNGEE, per germline. CDR3 length: 15 amino acids.